Listed here are 27 T cell receptor beta chains from one sample, sequenced in a study of post-analysis software for immune sequencing data. Study results and caveats: In patients, five or six TRBV segments were more frequent than in controls, with TRBV5-6, TRBV5-1 and TRBV20-1 among them.

Unique molecular identifiers tagged the TCR beta cDNA libraries. TCRdb independently ran MiXCR on the PCR reads; one entry per CDR3 protein. The table records hundreds of thousands of distinct CDR3 sequences, under 70% of them present only once. Their cognate antigens are unknown. The specimen sequenced was blood. All receptors derive from a girl aged 10 to 17 with multiple sclerosis.

The chain employs TRBV4-1 and TRBJ1-4, with TRBD1 matching 7 bases. The germline CDR1 and CDR2 sequences are MGHRA and YSYEKL. This CDR3 is built from 17 residues. The ends lost 1 base at V and 8 bases at J; junction bases unmatched: 13. This CDR3 reads CASSQAPKTGTREKLFF. CDR3 coding DNA: TGCGCCAGCAGCCAAGCTCCCAAGACAGGGACGAGGGAAAAACTGTTTTTT.

This clonotype was detected only once. The chain couples TRBV20-1 to TRBJ2-3; 7 bases match TRBD2. The germline CDR1 and CDR2 sequences are DFQATT and SNEGSKA (reference sequence). V lost 1 base to trimming and J lost 5 bases; unmatched junction nucleotides: 6. The CDR3 has 14 residues. The CDR3 spells CSARGTRGLDTQYF. The CDR3, as DNA: TGCAGTGCTAGAGGGACTAGAGGTTTAGATACGCAGTATTTT.

Note on this clonotype: Its ends do not fully match the called genes, so a read error is possible. The rearrangement links TRBV5-6 to TRBJ2-1; 9 positions agree with TRBD2. Germline V CDR1 and CDR2: SGHDT, YYEEEE. CDR3 length: 12 residues. CDR3 DNA: TGTGCCAACAGCTCATTAGCGGGAGTTGGGTTCTTC. It is translated as CANSSLAGVGFF. The full variable domain, its missing parts supplied by reference TRBV5-6 and TRBJ2-1, is DAGVTQSPTHLIKTRGQQVTLRCSPKSGHDTVSWYQQALGQGPQFIFQYYEEEERQRGNFPDRFSGHQFPNYSSELNVNALLLGDSALYLCANSSLAGVGFFGPGTRLTVL.

The chain employs TRBV20-1 and TRBJ2-4; TRBD1 matches at 7 bases. The CDR3 contains 16 residues. Germline CDR1 reads DFQATT; CDR2 reads SNEGSKA (reference sequence). V trimming: 1 base; J trimming: 7 bases; junction bases outside the gene matches: 13. DNA for the CDR3: TGCAGTGCTAGAGCCGGGACAGCCGGCCTAGGGAACATTCAGTACTTC. Residues: CSARAGTAGLGNIQYF.

The chain combines TRBV2 with TRBJ2-5; D may be TRBD1 (6 bases). The J call could be wrong; TRBJ2-7 is a better fit for the DNA end. The CDR3 spans 13 residues. Germline values: CDR1 SNHLY, CDR2 FYNNEI. The CDR3 nucleotides read TGTGCCAGCAGCTCCGAATCGACAGGCGAGCAGTACTTC. Encoded protein: CASSSESTGEQYF.

This clonotype was counted between two and nine times. The chain couples TRBV5-4 to TRBJ2-2, with D perhaps matching TRBD2 (5 bases). This CDR3 spans 15 amino acids. Germline CDR1 SGHNT, CDR2 YYREEE (reference sequence). V was pared by 0 bases and J by 5 bases, with 11 bases between. The DNA for the CDR3 is TGTGCCAGCAGCTTGGGTGGGAGTGAGACCGGGGAGCTGTTTTTT. It yields the protein CASSLGGSETGELFF.

The chain employs TRBV7-2 and TRBJ1-2; the D is unclear. Per germline, CDR1 SGHTA and CDR2 FQGNSA. Between the trimmed V and J ends, which lost 1 base and 7 bases, there was a span of 10 bases. There are 13 residues in the CDR3. The CDR3 sequence is CASSLGPKGGYTF. The CDR3 nucleotides read TGTGCCAGCAGCTTAGGCCCCAAGGGTGGCTACACCTTC.

Only one count was recorded for this clonotype. This chain joins TRBV29-1 and TRBJ2-1; D call uncertain. With the DNA end fitting TRBJ2-7 better, the J assignment may be wrong. The CDR3 runs to 13 residues. The V gene's germline CDR1 is SQVTM and CDR2 ANQGSEA. The CDR3 nucleotides read TGCAGCGTCTCGGTGGGTCAGCCCAATGAGCAGTACTTC. Its protein product is CSVSVGQPNEQYF.

This rearrangement joins TRBV6-5 to TRBJ2-7; 8 bases are shared with TRBD1. This CDR3 contains 14 residues. V gave up 8 bases and J gave up 5 bases; unmatched junction bases: 11. Germline V lookup: CDR1 MNHEY, CDR2 SVGAGI. CDR3 nucleotides: TGTGCCAGCCGGGCAAGGACAGGGCCCAACGAGCAGTACTTC. This translates into CASRARTGPNEQYF.

The table lists this clonotype with many counts. A single base separates this from a much larger clone, so it may be a read error. The chain is built from TRBV12-3 or TRBV12-4 and TRBJ2-5; 10 bases are a match to TRBD2. CDR3 length equals 15 residues. J was trimmed by 11 bases and V by 4 bases; bases with no gene match: 13. The CDR3 protein is CASSSVVAGGNEQYF. CDR3 DNA: TGTGCCAGCAGTTCCGTGGTAGCGGGAGGAAATGAGCAGTACTTC.

The chain joins TRBV5-1 to TRBJ2-3; 8 bases align to TRBD1. Germline V lookup: CDR1 SGHRS, CDR2 YFSETQ. V shed 7 bases and J 4 bases; nucleotides not matched to a gene: 14. The CDR3 covers 16 residues. The CDR3 protein is CASSRSLGQAPDTQYF. DNA for the CDR3: TGCGCCAGCTCGCGCAGCTTGGGACAGGCCCCAGATACGCAGTATTTT.

A few counts support this clonotype. CDR3 in DNA: TGTGCCAGCAGTGAACCGGACTACTTGCCGTTCTTC. Its translation is CASSEPDYLPFF. The chain couples TRBV6-1 to TRBJ2-1, with a possible D match to TRBD2 (6 bases). In germline, CDR1 is MNHNS, CDR2 SASEGT. The CDR3 runs 12 residues. Trimming took off 2 bases at V and 15 bases at J, with 14 bases between the two ends.

As to this clonotype: Because the CDR3 is missing its conserved closing phenylalanine or tryptophan, this is likely a read error. The chain carries TRBV5-1 and TRBJ2-6, with 8 bases lining up with TRBD2. Germline CDR1 and CDR2: SGHRS and YFSETQ. V gave up 0 bases and J gave up 0 bases; unmatched junction bases: 14. There are 21 residues in the CDR3. The CDR3 region is CASSLAPGEREFVSGANVLTC. CDR3 DNA: TGCGCCAGCAGCTTGGCGCCTGGTGAGCGGGAGTTTGTCTCTGGGGCCAACGTCCTGACTTGC.

There are a few counts of this clonotype. This chain joins TRBV6-6 and TRBJ1-2; TRBD1 aligns across 7 bases. This CDR3 contains 15 residues. The germline CDR1 and CDR2 sequences are MNHNY and SVGAGI (reference sequence). V shed 5 bases, J shed 7 bases, and the junction held 13 bases outside the gene matches. CDR3 DNA: TGTGCCAGCAGTCCCGATGGAGGGGGCTCAGTTGGCTACACCTTC. Translation gives CASSPDGGGSVGYTF.

The chain links TRBV7-9 to TRBJ2-3, with a weak D call TRBD1 (5 bases). V was pared by 6 bases and J by 5 bases, with 18 bases between. The CDR3 is made up of 15 amino acids. Germline-derived CDR1 and CDR2 are SEHNR and FQNEAQ (reference sequence). CDR3 residues: CASSLSSGRKDTQYF. CDR3 sequence (DNA): TGTGCCAGCAGTCTGTCGTCAGGGCGGAAAGATACGCAGTATTTT.

The rearrangement joins TRBV7-6 to TRBJ1-1; weak D call: TRBD1 (6 bases). The V and J ends lost 5 bases and 0 bases respectively, with 25 bases between them. From germline, CDR1 is SGHVS and CDR2 FNYEAQ. The CDR3 is made up of 19 amino acids. This CDR3 reads CASSPQRQVDSRMNTEAFF. The CDR3 DNA follows: TGTGCCAGCAGCCCGCAGCGACAGGTCGACAGTAGAATGAACACTGAAGCTTTCTTT.

The chain uses TRBV20-1 and TRBJ1-6, with TRBD1 matching over 10 bases. With 3 bases clipped from V and 10 bases from J, the junction kept 6 bases outside the gene matches. Germline loops: CDR1 DFQATT, CDR2 SNEGSKA (reference sequence). The CDR3 consists of 14 residues. CDR3 loop: CSARDRGDNSPLHF. Here the CDR3 DNA reads TGCAGTGCTAGGGACAGGGGGGACAACTCACCCCTCCACTTT.

This clonotype was observed a few times. CDR3 bases: TGCAGCGTTGAATCGGACGGTACTTCTAACTATGGCTACACCTTC. It translates to CSVESDGTSNYGYTF. The rearrangement uses TRBV29-1 and TRBJ1-2; no reliable D call. CDR3 size: 15 residues. Germline lookup yields CDR1 SQVTM and CDR2 ANQGSEA. V was trimmed by 2 bases and J by 0 bases, leaving 13 bases between them.

This clonotype was seen more than once but under ten times. The V call is TRBV6-1, the J call TRBJ2-1; D could derive from TRBD1 or TRBD2 (5 bases each). Germline V gives CDR1 MNHNS, CDR2 SASEGT. The germline V and J ends were trimmed by 7 bases and 2 bases, with 12 bases remaining between them. This CDR3 region has 14 residues. The DNA for the CDR3 is TGTGCCAGCATTTTCTGGGGGACCTACAATGAGCAGTTCTTC. Translation: CASIFWGTYNEQFF.

V and J are TRBV7-9 and TRBJ2-7; 7 nucleotides agree with TRBD1. Germline lookup yields CDR1 SEHNR and CDR2 FQNEAQ (reference sequence). V was pared by 5 bases and J by 7 bases, with 8 bases of the junction left unmatched. This CDR3 has 13 residues. CDR3 residues: CASSIRQGREQYF. The CDR3 nucleotides read TGTGCCAGCAGCATCAGACAGGGTAGGGAGCAGTACTTC.

This clonotype came up once. This chain uses TRBV5-1 with TRBJ1-1; D possibly corresponds to TRBD1 (5 bases). The germline V gene has CDR1 SGHRS and CDR2 YFSETQ. The CDR3 is 13 amino acids. V was clipped by 6 bases and J by 5 bases, with 14 bases between them. This chain's CDR3 is CASTGKGRTEAFF. CDR3 sequence (DNA): TGCGCCAGCACCGGGAAGGGGAGAACTGAAGCTTTCTTT.

This clonotype has ten or more counts. The V call is TRBV12-3 or TRBV12-4, the J call TRBJ2-7, with a weak D call TRBD1 (5 bases). The CDR3 is 13 amino acids. V shed 5 bases and J shed 4 bases, with 12 bases lying between them. In DNA form, the CDR3 reads TGTGCCAGCAGTCTATCCAGGGCGTACGAGCAGTACTTC. It codes for CASSLSRAYEQYF.

This clonotype was counted between two and nine times. The V gene is TRBV7-6, the J gene TRBJ2-7, with TRBD2 identical over 10 bases. Trimming took 4 bases from V and 2 from J; bases not matched to a gene: 14. This CDR3 spans 18 amino acids. Germline CDR1 and CDR2: SGHVS and FNYEAQ. CDR3: CASSSSEGSGRIAYEQYF. Written as DNA, the CDR3 is TGTGCCAGCAGCTCATCCGAGGGTAGCGGGAGGATCGCCTACGAGCAGTACTTC.

The chain recombines TRBV12-5 with TRBJ1-2; 8 bases are a match to TRBD1. J lost 7 bases, V lost 1 base, and 8 bases had no gene match. The CDR3 runs 15 residues. Germline CDR1 reads LGHNT; CDR2 reads FRNRAP. The chain's CDR3 is CASGLEPRTGSGYTF. Here the CDR3 DNA reads TGTGCTAGTGGTTTGGAGCCCCGGACAGGGTCTGGCTACACCTTC.

V is TRBV10-3 and J is TRBJ1-1, with a weak D call TRBD1 (5 bases). CDR3 length: 14 amino acids. The V and J ends lost 7 bases and 4 bases respectively, with 16 bases between them. CDR1 ENHRY and CDR2 SYGVKD come from the germline V gene. The CDR3 nucleotides are TGTGCCATCACGGGCGGGCGGGGGACCACTGAAGCTTTCTTT. Its translation: CAITGGRGTTEAFF.

V usage is TRBV20-1 and J usage is TRBJ2-6, with 14 bases that match TRBD2. Germline CDR1 is DFQATT and CDR2 is SNEGSKA (reference sequence). The CDR3 length is 18 residues. The J segment lost 0 bases and the V segment lost 5 bases, leaving 6 bases of the junction unmatched. The CDR3 DNA reads as TGCAGTGCTGACACGGGACTAGCGGGAGACTCTGGGGCCAACGTCCTGACTTTC. Translated: CSADTGLAGDSGANVLTF.

This clonotype was seen only a few times. V and J are TRBV29-1 and TRBJ2-7, with a weak D call TRBD2 (6 bases). Germline lookup yields CDR1 SQVTM and CDR2 ANQGSEA. V lost 7 bases, J lost 3 bases, and 19 bases lay in between. The CDR3 runs 14 residues. CDR3 DNA: TGCAGCGCGATGGGACTGAATAGACTCTACGAGCAGTACTTC. Translated: CSAMGLNRLYEQYF.